Shown below are 32 T cell receptor beta chains from a single sample sequenced in a study of T cells in localized non-small cell lung cancer. Profiling relied on immunoSEQ multiplex PCR, and the TCRdb table lists in-frame clones only, not all of them. The sample has 2,500 to 3,000 clones; 25% to 30% are singletons. The sample in question was lung tumor tissue, obtained before any cancer treatment. These receptors all come from a woman aged 35 to 69 with stage III lung adenocarcinoma.

The J gene is TRBJ2-1, the V gene TRBV7-5; the table gives TRBD2 as D, unverified against the DNA. TRBV7-5 is a pseudogene. The CDR3 length is 15 residues. The CDR3 spells CASSAPGLASNEQFF. The CDR3 DNA is TGTGCCAGCAGCGCCCCGGGACTAGCGTCAAATGAGCAGTTCTTC.

This clone is large (0.1 to 1%) by share. The V and J genes are TRBV11-3 and TRBJ1-1; the D gene is possibly TRBD1 (5 bases). This CDR3 comprises 15 residues. The V end was cut by 0 bases, the J end by 5 bases, with 13 bases between. Germline assignment: CDR1 SGHNT and CDR2 YENEEA. Written as DNA, the CDR3 is TGTGCCAGCAGCTTAGAGGGACGATCCCATACTGAAGCTTTCTTT. It encodes CASSLEGRSHTEAFF.

CDR3 loop: CASSLISGTSGRANEQFF. The CDR3 region has the DNA TGTGCCAGCAGCTTGATTTCGGGGACTAGCGGGAGGGCAAATGAGCAGTTCTTC. The chain combines TRBV11-3 with TRBJ2-1; 16 bases are shared with TRBD2. Germline V gene data show CDR1 as SGHNT and CDR2 as YENEEA. This CDR3 spans 18 amino acids. The trim removed 3 bases at V and 7 bases at J, leaving 9 bases unmatched.

This clone was counted only a few times. The V gene is TRBV2, the J gene TRBJ2-5; no clear D. Per germline, CDR1 SNHLY and CDR2 FYNNEI. V was trimmed by 7 bases and J by 1 base, leaving 13 bases between them. CDR3 length: 14 amino acids. CDR3 sequence: CASTAESIQETQYF. The CDR3 DNA is TGTGCCAGCACCGCAGAAAGCATCCAAGAGACCCAGTACTTC.

This clone has a handful of counts. V gene TRBV12-5 combines with J gene TRBJ1-2; D may be TRBD1 (5 bases). The germline V gene encodes CDR1 LGHNT and CDR2 FRNRAP. This CDR3 spans 14 amino acids. Deletions cut 7 bases from V and 2 bases from J, with 14 bases between. The CDR3 nucleotides read TGTGCTAGTGCCGTACAGGTTTTCAACTATGGCTACACCTTC. Translating gives CASAVQVFNYGYTF.

This chain links TRBV19 with TRBJ1-1, with TRBD1 matching over 10 bases. This CDR3 comprises 15 residues. V trimming: 7 bases; J trimming: 7 bases; junction bases outside the gene matches: 12. The V gene's germline CDR1 is LNHDA and CDR2 SQIVND (reference sequence). The CDR3 DNA reads as TGTGCCAGTATGGGGGCAGGGACAGGGGAAATTGAAGCTTTCTTT. Translation gives CASMGAGTGEIEAFF.

The chain joins TRBV5-1 to TRBJ1-3; tentative D call: TRBD1 (6 bases). With 5 bases removed from V and 6 bases from J, the gap between germline ends came to 15 bases. The germline V gene has CDR1 SGHRS and CDR2 YFSETQ. CDR3 length: 14 amino acids. CDR3 nucleotide sequence: TGCGCCAGCAGGGACAGAAATTCGGAAAACACCATATATTTT. Protein sequence: CASRDRNSENTIYF.

The gene calls are TRBV19 and TRBJ1-5, with TRBD1 matching over 10 bases. V trimming: 9 bases; J trimming: 2 bases; junction bases outside the gene matches: 7. This CDR3 has 15 amino acids. Germline lookup yields CDR1 LNHDA and CDR2 SQIVND (reference sequence). The CDR3 bases are TGTGCCAGCCAGACAGGGGGCCTTGGCAATCAGCCCCAGCATTTT. Its protein is CASQTGGLGNQPQHF.

This clone was counted between two and nine times. The chain carries TRBV6-8 and TRBJ1-1; a weak D match, TRBD1 (5 bases). Between the trimmed V and J ends, which lost 4 bases and 1 base, there was a span of 10 bases. Germline lookup yields CDR1 MNHGY and CDR2 SAAAGT. This CDR3 has 14 amino acids. CDR3 nucleotides: TGTGCCAGCAGTTTACAGGCGGGGAACACTGAAGCTTTCTTT. This encodes CASSLQAGNTEAFF.

In this sample, this clone turned up a few times. The chain couples TRBV9 to TRBJ1-2; D unclear. The germline V gene has CDR1 SGDLS and CDR2 YYNGEE. Trimming stripped 4 bases from V and 8 bases from J, with 18 bases between. This CDR3 has 14 amino acids. The CDR3, as DNA: TGTGCCAGCAGCACTACCGGCCCCTTAGGGGGCTACACCTTC. Translated, it gives CASSTTGPLGGYTF.

The V call is TRBV11-3, the J call TRBJ1-1; unclear D gene. This CDR3 region has 17 residues. The V end was cut by 4 bases, the J end by 0 bases, with 18 bases between. Germline V gene sequence: CDR1 SGHNT, CDR2 YENEEA. The CDR3 loop reads CASSSFRFRLMNTEAFF. DNA for the CDR3: TGTGCCAGCAGCTCTTTCCGGTTCCGCCTAATGAACACTGAAGCTTTCTTT.

In its sample, this clone was seen a few times. This chain joins TRBV28 and TRBJ1-2; D gene unclear. CDR3 length: 13 residues. Germline values: CDR1 MDHEN, CDR2 SYDVKM. The germline V and J ends were trimmed by 7 bases and 1 base, with 10 bases remaining between them. CDR3: CASTLGFNYGYTF. In nucleotides, the CDR3 is TGTGCCAGCACGTTAGGGTTTAACTATGGCTACACCTTC.

This clone is termed medium-sized (0.01 to 0.1%). This chain connects TRBV11-3 to TRBJ1-1, with D hard to call. This CDR3 has 14 amino acids. V lost 3 bases, J lost 1 base, and 9 bases lay in between. Per the germline V gene, CDR1 is SGHNT and CDR2 is YENEEA. CDR3 sequence reads: CASSFGRRNTEAFF. Here the CDR3 DNA reads TGTGCCAGCAGCTTCGGACGGCGGAACACTGAAGCTTTCTTT. The full variable domain, rest sourced from reference TRBV11-3 and TRBJ1-1, is EAGVVQSPRYKIIEKKQPVAFWCNPISGHNTLYWYLQNLGQGPELLIRYENEEAVDDSQLPKDRFSAERLKGVDSTLKIQPAELGDSAVYLCASSFGRRNTEAFFGQGTRLTVV.

This clone has just a few counts. This chain uses TRBV30 with TRBJ2-7, with D perhaps TRBD1 or TRBD2 (6 bases each). Per germline, CDR1 GTSNPN and CDR2 SVGIG (reference sequence). Trimming pared 8 bases from V and 4 bases from J, leaving 18 bases between. The CDR3 covers 13 residues. The CDR3 is CAGGRRGPYEQYF. The CDR3 nucleotides are TGTGCCGGGGGCCGGCGGGGCCCGTACGAGCAGTACTTC.

The chain is built from TRBV19 and TRBJ1-5; weak D call: TRBD1 (5 bases). CDR1 LNHDA and CDR2 SQIVND come from the germline V gene (reference sequence). CDR3 size: 18 residues. The germline V and J ends were trimmed by 3 bases and 3 bases, with 21 bases remaining between them. CDR3 amino acids: CASSMSWGREGANQPQHF. Here the CDR3 DNA reads TGTGCCAGTAGTATGAGCTGGGGGAGGGAAGGCGCCAATCAGCCCCAGCATTTT.

V is TRBV28 and J is TRBJ1-5; no reliable D call. This CDR3 is 13 amino acids long. In germline, CDR1 is MDHEN, CDR2 SYDVKM. Trimming took 3 bases from V and 11 from J, leaving 14 bases between them. In DNA form, the CDR3 reads TGTGCCAGCAGTTTGGTACCTCCGCGAGCCCAGCATTTT. This sequence encodes CASSLVPPRAQHF.

This clone was counted a few times. The chain couples TRBV29-1 to TRBJ1-4; TRBD1 aligns across 11 bases. The junction had 5 bases not matched to a gene; V was cut back by 6 bases and J by 8 bases. Germline V gene data show CDR1 as SQVTM and CDR2 as ANQGSEA. The CDR3 length is 13 residues. The CDR3 DNA follows: TGCAGCGTCTGTCGGGACAGGGGGGAAAAACTGTTTTTT. Amino acid sequence: CSVCRDRGEKLFF.

The chain joins TRBV5-1 to TRBJ1-4; maybe TRBD1 (5 bases). The CDR3 extends over 14 amino acids. Germline V gene data show CDR1 as SGHRS and CDR2 as YFSETQ. Trimming took off 4 bases at V and 4 bases at J, with 11 bases between the two ends. CDR3 nucleotides: TGCGCCAGCAGCCGGGACGGACTTAATGAAAAACTGTTTTTT. Its translation is CASSRDGLNEKLFF.

This clone is labeled medium-sized. Written as DNA, the CDR3 is TGTGCCACCAGCAGAGAGGACAGGACAACCGCAACCTACAATGAGCAGTTCTTC. Amino acid sequence: CATSREDRTTATYNEQFF. This sequence joins TRBV15 and TRBJ2-1, with 7 bases matching TRBD1. V lost 0 bases and J lost 2; bases outside the gene matches: 10. Germline lookup yields CDR1 LNHNV and CDR2 YYDKDF (reference sequence). The CDR3 totals 18 residues.

This clone was recorded a few times. The chain links TRBV28 to TRBJ1-5; D perhaps matches TRBD1 (5 bases). Trimming cost V 4 bases and J 3 bases, with 13 bases left between them. The CDR3 runs to 15 residues. Germline-derived CDR1 and CDR2 are MDHEN and SYDVKM. The CDR3 DNA sequence: TGTGCCAGCAGTTCGCCAACAGGTCACAATCAGCCCCAGCATTTT. Its translation is CASSSPTGHNQPQHF. The whole variable domain, filled in from reference TRBV28 and TRBJ1-5, reads DVKVTQSSRYLVKRTGEKVFLECVQDMDHENMFWYRQDPGLGLRLIYFSYDVKMKEKGDIPEGYSVSREKKERFSLILESASTNQTSMYLCASSSPTGHNQPQHFGDGTRLSIL.

This clone counts as medium-sized (0.01 to 0.1%). J is TRBJ2-6 and V is TRBV11-3, with D uncertain. Germline CDR1 and CDR2: SGHNT and YENEEA. V was trimmed by 5 bases and J by 1 base, leaving 9 bases between them. The CDR3 runs 15 residues. Here the CDR3 DNA reads TGTGCCAGCAGCCCTACAGCGTCTGGGGCCAACGTCCTGACTTTC. Translating it yields CASSPTASGANVLTF.

The V and J genes are TRBV11-3 and TRBJ1-1, with a weak D call TRBD1 (5 bases). The CDR3 consists of 15 residues. Between the trimmed V and J ends, which lost 2 bases and 6 bases, there was a span of 16 bases. Germline V lookup: CDR1 SGHNT, CDR2 YENEEA. CDR3 region: CASSLNVGVSSEAFF. The CDR3 DNA reads as TGTGCCAGCAGCTTAAACGTGGGGGTCTCTTCTGAAGCTTTCTTT.

This clone was seen more than once but under ten times. The chain couples TRBV7-5 to TRBJ2-2; TRBD1, as called in the table, went unchecked against the DNA. TRBV7-5 is labeled a pseudogene. The CDR3 consists of 16 residues. In DNA form, the CDR3 reads TGTGCCAGCAAGGGGACAGGGGGCGAGGACACCGGGGAGCTGTTTTTT. Protein product: CASKGTGGEDTGELFF.

This clone was counted a few times. The chain uses TRBV19 and TRBJ2-1, with TRBD2 matching over 8 bases. This CDR3 has 14 residues. The V gene end was trimmed by 4 bases and the J gene end by 8 bases; junction bases not matched to a gene: 7. Germline V gene lookup returns CDR1 LNHDA and CDR2 SQIVND (reference sequence). The CDR3 region is CASSTGTRVDEQFF. The CDR3 coding sequence is TGTGCCAGTAGTACCGGGACTAGGGTCGATGAGCAGTTCTTC.

The chain uses TRBV18 and TRBJ1-2; 7 nucleotides match TRBD1. The CDR3 extends over 15 amino acids. The germline V gene encodes CDR1 KGHSH and CDR2 LQKENI. V shed 3 bases and J 4 bases; nucleotides not matched to a gene: 8. This CDR3 reads CASSPNKGTAYGYTF. The CDR3 DNA is TGTGCCAGCTCACCGAATAAAGGGACAGCCTATGGCTACACCTTC.

The chain links TRBV12-5 to TRBJ1-3, with 7 positions matching TRBD1. Germline values: CDR1 LGHNT, CDR2 FRNRAP. V shed 0 bases, J shed 0 bases, and the junction held 8 bases outside the gene matches. The CDR3 is 18 amino acids. CDR3: CASGLVPDGTVSGNTIYF. In DNA, the CDR3 is TGTGCTAGTGGTTTGGTACCTGACGGGACAGTCTCTGGAAACACCATATATTTT.

The chain employs TRBV19 and TRBJ2-7; no clear D. The CDR3 runs to 12 residues. Germline-derived CDR1 and CDR2 are LNHDA and SQIVND (reference sequence). With 6 bases removed from V and 1 base from J, the gap between germline ends came to 7 bases. The CDR3: CASSTGSYEQYF. DNA of the CDR3: TGTGCCAGTAGCACCGGGTCCTACGAGCAGTACTTC.

J is TRBJ2-2 and V is TRBV30; D uncertain. The V end lost 4 bases, the J end lost 3 bases, and 6 bases lay between the germline ends. The CDR3 contains 12 residues. Germline V lookup: CDR1 GTSNPN, CDR2 SVGIG (reference sequence). CDR3 DNA: TGTGCCTGGAACGACGACACCGGGGAGCTGTTTTTT. This translates into CAWNDDTGELFF.

This clone was seen a handful of times. J is TRBJ1-4 and V is TRBV6-7; D is unclear. TRBV6-7 falls under the ORF class, with uncertain function. Trimming stripped 3 bases from V and 8 bases from J, with 4 bases between. The CDR3 has 11 residues. In DNA form, the CDR3 reads TGTGCCAGCAGTTATCGGGAAAAACTGTTTTTT. It is translated as CASSYREKLFF.

The chain recombines TRBV5-1 with TRBJ2-6; D tentatively fits TRBD1 or TRBD2 (5 bases each). V lost 0 bases and J 0 bases, leaving 13 bases between the germline ends. Germline lookup yields CDR1 SGHRS and CDR2 YFSETQ. The CDR3 runs to 18 residues. This CDR3 is CASSLGGILHSGANVLTF. The CDR3 DNA sequence: TGCGCCAGCAGCTTGGGGGGGATTCTACACTCTGGGGCCAACGTCCTGACTTTC.

The V call is TRBV30, the J call TRBJ2-3, with 15 bases identical to TRBD2. Germline V lookup: CDR1 GTSNPN, CDR2 SVGIG (reference sequence). The V segment lost 5 bases and the J segment 6 bases; nucleotides outside the gene matches: 6. The CDR3 has 15 residues. The CDR3 sequence is CAWGTSGGSRDTQYF. The DNA of the CDR3 is TGTGCCTGGGGGACTAGCGGGGGGTCCCGGGATACGCAGTATTTT.

The chain has TRBV15 and TRBJ2-2; D not certain. Trimming took 0 bases from V and 2 from J, leaving 4 bases between them. The length of the CDR3 is 14 residues. CDR1 LNHNV and CDR2 YYDKDF come from the germline V gene (reference sequence). The CDR3 DNA sequence: TGTGCCACCAGCAGAGAACCAAACACCGGGGAGCTGTTTTTT. This translates into CATSREPNTGELFF. Full variable domain (remainder filled in from reference TRBV15 and TRBJ2-2): DAMVIQNPRYQVTQFGKPVTLSCSQTLNHNVMYWYQQKSSQAPKLLFHYYDKDFNNEADTPDNFQSRRPNTSFCFLDIRSPGLGDTAMYLCATSREPNTGELFFGEGSRLTVL.